Listed below are T cell receptor beta chains from one sample, sequenced in a study of blood T cell repertoires in COVID-19. The assay was immunoSEQ multiplex PCR, and TCRdb's table has in-frame clones only and misses some. The data show 350,000 or so clones, with 80% to 90% seen just once and approximately 4.4% held by the top ten. The sample was PBMCs or T cells enriched from blood (not recorded which). Receptors were obtained from a woman in her 40s with acute COVID-19. The CDR3 runs from the conserved cysteine through the conserved F or W. D genes are given only for firm matches. Clone size is shown for a subset of rows, as once, few, many or a class of expanded clone.

j_call v_call d_call clone_size cdr3_nt cdr3_aa
TRBJ1-2 TRBV18 - - TGTGCCAGCTCACCACCCAGGGTTTATGGCTACACCTTC CASSPPRVYGYTF
TRBJ2-7 TRBV7-3 - - TGTGCCAGCAGCTTAACAGGTGTGAACAGCTACGAGCAGTACTTC CASSLTGVNSYEQYF
TRBJ2-2 TRBV4-1 TRBD1 few TGCGCCAGCAGCCAAGGCCGGACAGGGGGGAACACCGGGGAGCTGTTTTTT CASSQGRTGGNTGELFF
TRBJ1-4 TRBV7-9 - - TGTGCCAGCAGCCCCCCCCGTTCACTAAGACTGTTTTTT CASSPPRSLRLFF
TRBJ1-5 TRBV2 - - TGTGCCAGCAACTTGAGCAATCAGCCCCAGCATTTT CASNLSNQPQHF
TRBJ2-1 TRBV6-2/TRBV6-3 - - TGTGCCAGCAGTTTCCGACGGAGCCTATCCGAGCAGTTCTTC CASSFRRSLSEQFF
TRBJ1-3 TRBV5-6 - - TGTGCCAGCAGCTTGGAAGGTCTGATCCGGGGGACTGGAAACACCATATATTTT CASSLEGLIRGTGNTIYF
TRBJ2-1 TRBV27 TRBD2 - TGTGCCAGCAGGCATAGCGGGGGGACCTACAATGAGCAGTTCTTC CASRHSGGTYNEQFF
TRBJ2-1 TRBV3-1/TRBV3-2 - - TGTGCCAGCAGCTCTAACAGACCCCTATACAATGAGCAGTTCTTC CASSSNRPLYNEQFF
TRBJ1-2 TRBV3-1/TRBV3-2 TRBD1 - TGTGCCAGCAGCCAAGCTCTCGGACAGGGTCATGGCTACACCTTC CASSQALGQGHGYTF
TRBJ1-4 TRBV7-2 - - TGTGCCAGCAGCCCACCCCCGGTTGGGGCAAAACTGTTTTTT CASSPPPVGAKLFF
TRBJ2-3 TRBV19 TRBD1 - TGTGCCAGTAGTCGGCGACAGGGGGTCTCAGATACGCAGTATTTT CASSRRQGVSDTQYF
TRBJ2-1 TRBV24-1 TRBD2 - TGTGCCACCAGTGATTACACTAGCGGTCTTTACTCCTACAATGAGCAGTTCTTC CATSDYTSGLYSYNEQFF
TRBJ1-4 TRBV29-1 TRBD1 - TGCAGCGCCCGTCCAGGGGGCGGTGGAAAACTGTTTTTT CSARPGGGGKLFF
TRBJ2-7 TRBV7-2 TRBD2 few TGTGCCAGCAGCTTAGGACGCCTAGCGGAGAGCTCCTACGAGCAGTACTTC CASSLGRLAESSYEQYF
TRBJ1-4 TRBV5-8 - - TGTGCCAGCAGCCAAATGGGGGGACTTAATGAAAAACTGTTTTTT CASSQMGGLNEKLFF
TRBJ2-5 TRBV9 - - TGTGCCAGCAGCGTAGGTTCCAGGGAAGAGACCCAGTACTTC CASSVGSREETQYF
TRBJ1-2 TRBV24-1 - - TGTGCCACCAGTGATTCTACAGGGAGCGGCTACACCTTC CATSDSTGSGYTF
TRBJ2-1 TRBV2 - once TGTGCCAGCAAGGAGGGGGGGCTGGATGAGCAGTTCTTC CASKEGGLDEQFF
TRBJ1-2 TRBV3-1/TRBV3-2 - - TGTGCCAGCAGCCAAGGAGGCAGTAACTATGGCTACACCTTC CASSQGGSNYGYTF
TRBJ1-4 TRBV7-8 - - TGTGCCAGCAGCCCGACAGGATTCGGGGAAAAACTGTTTTTT CASSPTGFGEKLFF
TRBJ1-5 TRBV5-4 - - TGTGCCAGCAGCGTAGACACAGGTACGCCCCAGCATTTT CASSVDTGTPQHF
TRBJ1-1 TRBV7-6 TRBD1 - TGTGCCAGCACCGCCCTGACAGGGGCCACTGAAGCTTTCTTT CASTALTGATEAFF
TRBJ2-7 TRBV27 TRBD2 - TGTGCCAGCATGGGACTAGCGGAGGGGGCCTCCTACGAGCAGTACTTC CASMGLAEGASYEQYF
TRBJ2-5 TRBV7-9 - - TGTGCCAGCAGCTTTTCGGAGACCCAGTACTTC CASSFSETQYF
TRBJ1-1 TRBV5-1 TRBD1 - TGCGCCAGCAGCTCGCCAGGGGGAGCGGACACTGAAGCTTTCTTT CASSSPGGADTEAFF
TRBJ2-2 TRBV11-3 TRBD2 - TGTGCCAGCAGCTTCCATAGCGGGAGTACCGGGGAGCTGTTTTTT CASSFHSGSTGELFF
TRBJ1-2 TRBV7-2 TRBD1 - TGTGCCAGCAGCTTACTCACAATCACAGGGGGCAAGGGCTACACCTTC CASSLLTITGGKGYTF
TRBJ1-6 TRBV6-5 - - TGTGCCAGCAATAGAATGGCGGTAAATTCACCCCTCCACTTT CASNRMAVNSPLHF
TRBJ2-3 TRBV7-2 TRBD2 once TGTGCCAGCAGCTTTCGAGCGGGGGACACAGATACGCAGTATTTT CASSFRAGDTDTQYF
TRBJ2-7 TRBV7-2 TRBD2 - TGTGCCAGCAGCTTAGGCCTAGCGGGAGGTATTTACGAGCAGTACTTC CASSLGLAGGIYEQYF
TRBJ1-1 TRBV19 - - TGTGCCAGTATCGGTTATGATGGGAGGGTCGCTGAAGCTTTCTTT CASIGYDGRVAEAFF
TRBJ1-1 TRBV3-1/TRBV3-2 - - TGTGCCAGCAGCCCTGCGAGGGGGATGCGGGCTTTCTTT CASSPARGMRAFF
TRBJ1-1 TRBV7-8 - once TGTGCCAGCAGCTTAAGGGAAGTCAGGGCTACTGAAGCTTTCTTT CASSLREVRATEAFF
TRBJ2-7 TRBV18 TRBD1 - TGTGCCAGCTCACCCCCGGGACAGGGGACATCCGAGCAGTACTTC CASSPPGQGTSEQYF
TRBJ2-7 TRBV4-2 - - TGTGCCAGCAGCCAAGATTTCTTTGTCTCCTACGAGCAGTACTTC CASSQDFFVSYEQYF
TRBJ1-2 TRBV5-6 TRBD1 - TGTGCCAGCACCAAAGACAGGGGTGCCTATGGCTACACCTTC CASTKDRGAYGYTF
TRBJ2-7 TRBV10-3 - - TGTGCCATCAGTGAGGTGGGCCCAGCCTACGAGCAGTACTTC CAISEVGPAYEQYF
TRBJ1-6 TRBV7-3 - - TGTGCCAGCAGCTTACTCGGGGGTAATTCACCCCTCCACTTT CASSLLGGNSPLHF
TRBJ1-1 TRBV19 - - TGTGCCAGTAGTCCATACACAGGGAGCTCTGAAGCTTTCTTT CASSPYTGSSEAFF
TRBJ2-3 TRBV7-2 TRBD2 once TGTGCCAGCAGGGCTAGCGGGGGGGTTGATACGCAGTATTTT CASRASGGVDTQYF
TRBJ1-1 TRBV6-1 - - TGTGCCAGCAGTGAGGGGCGCCCCGAAGCTTTCTTT CASSEGRPEAFF
TRBJ1-6 TRBV30 - - TGTGCCTGGCCGGGACATAAATCACCCCTCCACTTT CAWPGHKSPLHF
TRBJ2-7 TRBV7-2 - - TGTGCCAGCAGCTTAGCTGGGCAGGACTCCTACGAGCAGTACTTC CASSLAGQDSYEQYF
TRBJ1-6 TRBV14 TRBD1 - TGTGCCAGCAGCCTTCGGACAGGGACGAGGATTTCACCCCTCCACTTT CASSLRTGTRISPLHF
TRBJ2-1 TRBV7-8 - - TGTGCCAGCAGCTTACAGTGGAGAGACTCCTACAATGAGCAGTTCTTC CASSLQWRDSYNEQFF
TRBJ2-5 TRBV9 - few TGTGCCAGCAGCGTAGCTGACGGGGTAGCCCAGTACTTC CASSVADGVAQYF
TRBJ1-1 TRBV10-2 - few TGCGCCAGCAGGTCCGACAGGGAAGCTTTCTTT CASRSDREAFF
TRBJ2-5 TRBV6-5 TRBD2 - TGTGCCAGCAGTTACAGCGGGGGAAAGACCCAGTACTTC CASSYSGGKTQYF
TRBJ2-1 TRBV11-2 TRBD2 - TGTGCCAGCACCATTAGCGGGAGCTCCTACAATGAGCAGTTCTTC CASTISGSSYNEQFF
TRBJ1-6 TRBV5-4 TRBD1 - TGTGCCAGCAGCCTTGACAGGGGGGTCGGTTCACCCCTCCACTTT CASSLDRGVGSPLHF
TRBJ2-1 TRBV7-8 - - TGTGCCAGCAGCTTCGGGGGCGGGAGAATGGATGAGCAGTTCTTC CASSFGGGRMDEQFF
TRBJ1-1 TRBV18 - - TGTGCCAGCTCACCAGGGCCCGCTGAAGCTTTCTTT CASSPGPAEAFF